The T cell receptor (beta chain) under discussion was sequenced for a study of cytomegalovirus exposure and HLA in healthy donors. The primer mix had 60 Vbeta and 13 Jbeta primers. Repertoires were generated with immunoSEQ multiplex PCR, while TCRdb's copy carries only in-frame clones and drops some. The repertoire holds roughly 150,000 clones, with roughly 88% as singletons. Regarding this clone: As yet, its antigen is unknown.

Study conclusions and caveats: The likely origin of a cluster of highly shared sequence variants was a sequencing artifact.

After removal of 4 bases from V and 5 bases from J, the junction contained 11 bases not matched to a gene. The CDR3 consists of 16 residues. Germline V gives CDR1 SGHRS, CDR2 YFSETQ. The sequencing input was PBMCs. The rearrangement uses TRBV5-1 and TRBJ1-3; 8 bases fit TRBD1. The receptor's source is a boy aged 2-9 years in good health and CMV-seronegative. This CDR3 reads CASSPSPDRGRNTIYF. The CDR3 DNA reads as TGCGCCAGCAGCCCTTCTCCCGACAGGGGACGAAACACCATATATTTT.